In its sample, the clone carrying this TCR beta chain was seen once. Some clones are missing from TCRdb's copy, which holds only in-frame ones; the method was immunoSEQ multiplex PCR. Of tens of thousands of clones detected, almost 95% appear once; the ten largest clones hold 2.5% to 3.5%. This entry belongs to a study of T cell changes during pregnancy in multiple sclerosis. This CDR3 is 17 amino acids long. V lost 1 base and J lost 4; bases outside the gene matches: 6. The germline V gene has CDR1 MGHDK and CDR2 SYGVNS. This TCR was recovered from a female donor in good health, enrolled as a control in a pregnancy study. V gene TRBV25-1 combines with J gene TRBJ2-6; 8 bases agree with TRBD1. Material: CD8+ T cells from peripheral blood mononuclear cells, obtained in the third trimester of pregnancy. CDR3 coding DNA: TGTGCCAGCAGTGAATCGGGCAGGGGGCCAGGGGCCAACGTCCTGACTTTC. Its translation: CASSESGRGPGANVLTF. Together with reference TRBV25-1 and TRBJ2-6, the CDR3 gives the full variable domain: EADIYQTPRYLVIGTGKKITLECSQTMGHDKMYWYQQDPGMELHLIHYSYGVNSTEKGDLSSESTVSRIRTEHFPLTLESARPSHTSQYLCASSESGRGPGANVLTFGAGSRLTVL.